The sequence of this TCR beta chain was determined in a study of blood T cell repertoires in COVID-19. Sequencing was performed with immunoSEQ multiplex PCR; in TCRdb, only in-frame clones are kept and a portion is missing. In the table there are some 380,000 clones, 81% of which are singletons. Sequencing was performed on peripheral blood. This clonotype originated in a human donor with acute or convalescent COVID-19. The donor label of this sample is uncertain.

The CDR3 sequence: CSVEDQGSEAFF. The CDR3 DNA follows: TGCAGCGTTGAAGATCAGGGCTCTGAAGCTTTCTTT. The rearrangement joins TRBV29-1 to TRBJ1-1, with a tentative D call TRBD1 (5 bases). The CDR3 spans 12 residues. Germline V gives CDR1 SQVTM, CDR2 ANQGSEA. Trimming cost V 0 bases and J 6 bases, with 8 bases left between them.